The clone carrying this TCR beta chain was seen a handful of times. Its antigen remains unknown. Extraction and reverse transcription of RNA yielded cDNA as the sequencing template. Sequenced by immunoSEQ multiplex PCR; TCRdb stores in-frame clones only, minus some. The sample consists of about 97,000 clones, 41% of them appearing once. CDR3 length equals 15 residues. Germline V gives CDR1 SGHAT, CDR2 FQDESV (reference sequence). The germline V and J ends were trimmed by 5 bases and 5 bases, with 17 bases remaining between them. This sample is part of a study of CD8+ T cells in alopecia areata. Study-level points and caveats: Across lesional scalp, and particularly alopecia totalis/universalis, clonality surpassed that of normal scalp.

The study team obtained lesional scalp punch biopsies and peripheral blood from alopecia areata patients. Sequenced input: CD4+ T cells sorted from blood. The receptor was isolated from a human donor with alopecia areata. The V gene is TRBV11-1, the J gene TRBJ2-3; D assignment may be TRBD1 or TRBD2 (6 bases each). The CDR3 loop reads CASSPDGGPLDTQYF. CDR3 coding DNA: TGTGCCAGCAGCCCCGATGGGGGGCCGCTAGATACGCAGTATTTT.